These 2 T cell receptor beta chains originate from one sample sequenced in a study of T cells in Graves' hyperthyroidism and ophthalmopathy. The source material, RNA transcripts, was used to amplify TCR beta CDR3 regions. Using the HTBI primer set, a first-round RT-PCR was run on the TCR CDR3. TCRdb re-called the multiplex PCR reads with MiXCR, one entry per CDR3 protein. The profile covers approximately 600,000 distinct CDR3 sequences, with roughly 16% appearing a single time and over 3.5% taken by the ten largest. The sample was blood. Every receptor here comes from a woman younger than 45 with Graves' hyperthyroidism.

The rearrangement links TRBV2 to TRBJ2-6; D ambiguous. This CDR3 region has 18 residues. Trimming shortened V by 6 bases and J by 0 bases, and 18 bases separated the two germline ends. Germline V gene data show CDR1 as SNHLY and CDR2 as FYNNEI. The CDR3: CASSLDGATDSGANVLTF. The CDR3 DNA follows: TGTGCCAGCAGCTTGGACGGCGCAACTGACTCTGGGGCCAACGTCCTGACTTTC. The full variable domain, its missing parts supplied by reference TRBV2 and TRBJ2-6, is EPEVTQTPSHQVTQMGQEVILRCVPISNHLYFYWYRQILGQKVEFLVSFYNNEISEKSEIFDDQFSVERPDGSNFTLKIRSTKLEDSAMYFCASSLDGATDSGANVLTFGAGSRLTVL.

This clonotype was seen only once. This chain connects TRBV30 to TRBJ1-1; 9 bases line up with TRBD1. The CDR3 extends over 12 amino acids. The germline gives CDR1 GTSNPN, CDR2 SVGIG (reference sequence). V trimming: 6 bases; J trimming: 5 bases; junction bases outside the gene matches: 4. The CDR3 sequence: CACNRGLTEAFF. DNA of the CDR3: TGTGCCTGCAACAGGGGGCTGACTGAAGCTTTCTTT.